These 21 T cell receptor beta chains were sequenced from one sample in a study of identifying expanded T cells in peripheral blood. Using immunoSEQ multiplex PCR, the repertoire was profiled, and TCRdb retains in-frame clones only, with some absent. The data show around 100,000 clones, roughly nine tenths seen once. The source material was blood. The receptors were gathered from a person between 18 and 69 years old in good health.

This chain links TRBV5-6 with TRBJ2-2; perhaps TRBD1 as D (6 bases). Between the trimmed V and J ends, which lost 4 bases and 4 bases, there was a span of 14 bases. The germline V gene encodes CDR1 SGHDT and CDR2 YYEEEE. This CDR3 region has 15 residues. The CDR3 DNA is TGTGCCAGCAGCCCGTCCCCAGGGGCCACCGGGGAGCTGTTTTTT. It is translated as CASSPSPGATGELFF.

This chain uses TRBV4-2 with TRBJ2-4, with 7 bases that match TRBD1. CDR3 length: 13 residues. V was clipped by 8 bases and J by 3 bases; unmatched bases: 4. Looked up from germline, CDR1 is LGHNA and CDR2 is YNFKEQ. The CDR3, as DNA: TGTGCCAGCTCCGGGACAGTCAAAAACATTCAGTACTTC. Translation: CASSGTVKNIQYF.

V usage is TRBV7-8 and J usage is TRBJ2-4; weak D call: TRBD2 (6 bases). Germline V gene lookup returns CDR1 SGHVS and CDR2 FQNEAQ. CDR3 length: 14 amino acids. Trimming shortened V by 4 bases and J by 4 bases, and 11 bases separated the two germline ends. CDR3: CASSSTGTKNIQYF. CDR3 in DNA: TGTGCCAGCAGCTCTACCGGGACTAAAAACATTCAGTACTTC.

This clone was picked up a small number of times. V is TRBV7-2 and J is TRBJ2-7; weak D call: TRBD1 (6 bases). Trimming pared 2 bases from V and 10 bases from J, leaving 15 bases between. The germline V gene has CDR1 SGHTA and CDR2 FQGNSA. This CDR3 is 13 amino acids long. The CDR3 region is CASSLQGQLSQYF. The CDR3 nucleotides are TGTGCCAGCAGCTTACAGGGACAATTATCTCAGTACTTC.

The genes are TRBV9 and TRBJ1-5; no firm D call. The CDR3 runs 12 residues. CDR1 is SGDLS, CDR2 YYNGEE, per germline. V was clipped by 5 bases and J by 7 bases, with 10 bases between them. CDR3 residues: CASREPKQPQHF. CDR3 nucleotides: TGTGCCAGCAGAGAACCTAAGCAGCCCCAGCATTTT.

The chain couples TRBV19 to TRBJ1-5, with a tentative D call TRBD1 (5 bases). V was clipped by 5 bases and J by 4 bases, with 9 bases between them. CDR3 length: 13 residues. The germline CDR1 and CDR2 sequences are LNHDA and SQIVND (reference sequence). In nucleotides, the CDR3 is TGTGCCAGTAGTGTCCAGGGTAATCAGCCCCAGCATTTT. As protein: CASSVQGNQPQHF.

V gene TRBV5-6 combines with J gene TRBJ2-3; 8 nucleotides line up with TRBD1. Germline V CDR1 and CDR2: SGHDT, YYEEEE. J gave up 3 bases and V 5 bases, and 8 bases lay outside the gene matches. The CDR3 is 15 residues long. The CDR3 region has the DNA TGTGCCAGCAGTCTTTTACAGGGGGGAACAGATACGCAGTATTTT. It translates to CASSLLQGGTDTQYF.

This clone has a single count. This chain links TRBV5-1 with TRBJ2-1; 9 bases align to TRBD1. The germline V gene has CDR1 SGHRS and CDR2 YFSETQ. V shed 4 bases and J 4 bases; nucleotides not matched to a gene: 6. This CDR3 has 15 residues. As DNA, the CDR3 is TGCGCCAGCAGCCTGGACAGGGGTCATTACAATGAGCAGTTCTTC. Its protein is CASSLDRGHYNEQFF.

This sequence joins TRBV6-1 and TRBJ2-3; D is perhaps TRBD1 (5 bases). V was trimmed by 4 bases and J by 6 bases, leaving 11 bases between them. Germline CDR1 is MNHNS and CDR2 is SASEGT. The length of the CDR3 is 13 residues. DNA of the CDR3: TGTGCCAGCAGTGCTCAGGGAAGTGATACGCAGTATTTT. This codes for CASSAQGSDTQYF.

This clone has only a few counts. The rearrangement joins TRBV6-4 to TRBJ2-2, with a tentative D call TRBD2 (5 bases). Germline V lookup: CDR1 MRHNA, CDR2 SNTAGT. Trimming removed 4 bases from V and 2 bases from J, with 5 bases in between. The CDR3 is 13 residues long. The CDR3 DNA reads TGTGCCAGCAGTGGGACTAACACCGGGGAGCTGTTTTTT. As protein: CASSGTNTGELFF.

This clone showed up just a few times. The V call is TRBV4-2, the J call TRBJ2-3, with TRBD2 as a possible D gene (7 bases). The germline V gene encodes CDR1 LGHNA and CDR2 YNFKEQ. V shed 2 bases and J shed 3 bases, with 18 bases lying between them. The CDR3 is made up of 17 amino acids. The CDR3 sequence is CASSQTGGQGQTDTQYF. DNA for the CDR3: TGTGCCAGCAGCCAAACGGGGGGCCAAGGGCAAACAGATACGCAGTATTTT.

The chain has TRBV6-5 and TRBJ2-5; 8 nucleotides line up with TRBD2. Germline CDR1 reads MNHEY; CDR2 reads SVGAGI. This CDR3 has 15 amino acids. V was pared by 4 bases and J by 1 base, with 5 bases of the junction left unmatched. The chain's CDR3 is CASSSSGGLQETQYF. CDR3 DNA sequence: TGTGCCAGCAGTTCCAGCGGGGGTCTCCAAGAGACCCAGTACTTC.

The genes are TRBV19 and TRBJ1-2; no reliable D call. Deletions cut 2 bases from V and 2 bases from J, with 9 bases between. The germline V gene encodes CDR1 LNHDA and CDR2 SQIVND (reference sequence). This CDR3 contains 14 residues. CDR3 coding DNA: TGTGCCAGTAGTATAAAGTTAGGGAACTATGGCTACACCTTC. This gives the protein CASSIKLGNYGYTF.

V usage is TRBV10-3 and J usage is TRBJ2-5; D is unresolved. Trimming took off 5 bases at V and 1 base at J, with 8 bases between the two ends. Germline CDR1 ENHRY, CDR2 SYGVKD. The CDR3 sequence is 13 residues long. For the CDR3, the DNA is TGTGCCATCAGTTCTAGTGTCCAAGAGACCCAGTACTTC. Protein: CAISSSVQETQYF.

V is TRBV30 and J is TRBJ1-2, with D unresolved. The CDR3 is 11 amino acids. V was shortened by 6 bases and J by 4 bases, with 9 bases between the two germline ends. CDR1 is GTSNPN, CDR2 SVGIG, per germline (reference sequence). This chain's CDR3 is CACAIIYGYTF. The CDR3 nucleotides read TGTGCCTGTGCAATTATCTATGGCTACACCTTC.

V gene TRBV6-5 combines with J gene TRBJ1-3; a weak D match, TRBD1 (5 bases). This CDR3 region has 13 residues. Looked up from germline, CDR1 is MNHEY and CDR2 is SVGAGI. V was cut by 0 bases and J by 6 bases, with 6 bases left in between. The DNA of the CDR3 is TGTGCCAGCAGTTACTCCAGGGAAAACACCATATATTTT. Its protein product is CASSYSRENTIYF.

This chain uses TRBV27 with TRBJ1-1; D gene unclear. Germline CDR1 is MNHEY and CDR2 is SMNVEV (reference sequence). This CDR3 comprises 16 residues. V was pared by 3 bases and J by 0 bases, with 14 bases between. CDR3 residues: CASSLEGRVMNTEAFF. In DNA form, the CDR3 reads TGTGCCAGCAGTTTGGAGGGCAGAGTCATGAACACTGAAGCTTTCTTT.

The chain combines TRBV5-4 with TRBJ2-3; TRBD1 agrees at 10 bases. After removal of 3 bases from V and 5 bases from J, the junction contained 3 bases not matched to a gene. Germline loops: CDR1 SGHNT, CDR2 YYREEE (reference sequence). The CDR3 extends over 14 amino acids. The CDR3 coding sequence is TGTGCCAGCAGCTGGCGGACAGGGGGAGATACGCAGTATTTT. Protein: CASSWRTGGDTQYF.

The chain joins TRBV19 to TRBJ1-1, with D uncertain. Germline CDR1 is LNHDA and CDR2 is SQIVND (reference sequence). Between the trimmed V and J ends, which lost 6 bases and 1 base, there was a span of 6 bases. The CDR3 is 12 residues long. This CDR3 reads CASSPPNTEAFF. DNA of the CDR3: TGTGCCAGTAGCCCCCCGAACACTGAAGCTTTCTTT.

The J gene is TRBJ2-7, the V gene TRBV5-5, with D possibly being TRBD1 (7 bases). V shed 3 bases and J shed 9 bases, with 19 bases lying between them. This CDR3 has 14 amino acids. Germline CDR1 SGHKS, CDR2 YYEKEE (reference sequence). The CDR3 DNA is TGTGCCAGCAGCTCCGGGACAGTAGGAGGGGTGCAGTACTTC. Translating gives CASSSGTVGGVQYF.

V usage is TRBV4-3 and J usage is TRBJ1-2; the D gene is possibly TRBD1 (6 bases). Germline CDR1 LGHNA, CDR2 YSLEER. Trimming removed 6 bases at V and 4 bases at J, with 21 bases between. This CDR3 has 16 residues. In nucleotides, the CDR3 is TGCGCCAGCAGTCCCCCCGGGGGGGGGCGAAGCTATGGCTACACCTTC. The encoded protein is CASSPPGGGRSYGYTF.